This TCR beta chain was sequenced during a study of CD8+ T cells in alopecia areata. Study information: Those treated were given oral tofacitinib at 5 to 10 mg twice daily.

Comments on this clone: As yet, its antigen is unknown.

V lost 0 bases and J lost 12, with 21 bases in between. CDR1 and CDR2 from the germline V gene are GTSNPN and SVGIG (reference sequence). This CDR3 is 15 amino acids long. As for treatment: oral pan-JAK inhibitor, 5-10 mg twice daily. Study results and caveats: Clonality in lesional scalp, especially alopecia totalis/universalis, exceeded that of normal scalp. Scalp and blood samples kept many expanded lesional clones throughout tofacitinib. Tofacitinib significantly brought down scalp clonality and expanded CD8+ clones among top 100.

RNA, once extracted, was reverse transcribed into cDNA for use as the sequencing template. Using immunoSEQ multiplex PCR, the repertoire was profiled, and TCRdb retains in-frame clones only, with some absent. This sample has fewer than 350,000 clones; roughly 60% occur once, and the top ten carry approximately 1.7%. The chain is built from TRBV30 and TRBJ2-1; perhaps D is TRBD1 or TRBD2 (5 bases each). This clonotype was obtained from a human donor with alopecia areata. The starting material was CD4+ T cells sorted from blood, obtained at week 24, from a patient treated with tofacitinib. CDR3 in amino acids: CAWSVLGAGRAGQFF. For the CDR3, the DNA is TGTGCCTGGAGTGTACTAGGGGCTGGTCGGGCTGGGCAGTTCTTC.